Shown below are 10 T cell receptor beta chains from a single sample sequenced in a study of blood T cell repertoires in COVID-19. The method was immunoSEQ multiplex PCR; TCRdb's version includes in-frame clones alone and lacks a portion of them. The table has 170,000 or so clones, 85% to 90% seen once. Sequencing used peripheral blood. These receptors all stem from a woman in her sixties or seventies with COVID-19, enrolled during active disease.

The V gene is TRBV4-3, the J gene TRBJ1-3; maybe TRBD1 (6 bases). V was pared by 1 base and J by 5 bases, with 6 bases between. The CDR3 sequence is 13 residues long. Germline V gene sequence: CDR1 LGHNA, CDR2 YSLEER. DNA for the CDR3: TGCGCCAGCAGCCAAGGGGGGCGAAACACCATATATTTT. Protein sequence: CASSQGGRNTIYF.

This clone was recorded only once. The chain carries TRBV24-1 and TRBJ1-5, with D perhaps matching TRBD1 (5 bases). V gave up 2 bases and J gave up 3 bases, with 7 bases separating them. CDR3 size: 14 residues. Germline V gives CDR1 KGHDR, CDR2 SFDVKD. Written as DNA, the CDR3 is TGTGCCACCAGTGATTACAGGTACAATCAGCCCCAGCATTTT. Protein product: CATSDYRYNQPQHF.

The rearrangement links TRBV5-4 to TRBJ2-1, with D perhaps TRBD2 (6 bases). The CDR3 has 15 amino acids. In germline, CDR1 is SGHNT, CDR2 YYREEE (reference sequence). With 0 bases removed from V and 9 bases from J, the gap between germline ends came to 16 bases. CDR3 loop: CASSLAVSGVGEQFF. The CDR3 nucleotides read TGTGCCAGCAGCTTGGCTGTTTCGGGAGTGGGTGAGCAGTTCTTC. Full variable domain (remainder filled in from reference TRBV5-4 and TRBJ2-1): ETGVTQSPTHLIKTRGQQVTLRCSSQSGHNTVSWYQQALGQGPQFIFQYYREEENGRGNFPPRFSGLQFPNYSSELNVNALELDDSALYLCASSLAVSGVGEQFFGPGTRLTVL.

The chain has TRBV2 and TRBJ2-2, with D possibly being TRBD1 (6 bases). The V end was cut by 1 base, the J end by 6 bases, with 12 bases between. CDR1 and CDR2 (germline): SNHLY, FYNNEI. This CDR3 is built from 15 residues. DNA of the CDR3: TGTGCCAGCAGTGAAGTACAGGGCCTTGCCGGGGAGCTGTTTTTT. It translates to CASSEVQGLAGELFF.

The V call is TRBV28, the J call TRBJ2-5; 7 bases map to TRBD2. The CDR3 extends over 17 amino acids. Germline values: CDR1 MDHEN, CDR2 SYDVKM. Trimming removed 3 bases from V and 3 bases from J; junction bases left unmatched: 13. Here the CDR3 DNA reads TGTGCCAGCAGTTTCTCCGGGAGGCACCAAGGGAAAGAGACCCAGTACTTC. Protein sequence: CASSFSGRHQGKETQYF.

The chain has TRBV19 and TRBJ2-1; D is perhaps TRBD2 (5 bases). The CDR3 is 13 residues long. Trimming pared 5 bases from V and 4 bases from J, leaving 9 bases between. Germline-derived CDR1 and CDR2 are LNHDA and SQIVND (reference sequence). The CDR3: CASSSGGYNEQFF. DNA of the CDR3: TGTGCCAGTAGTTCGGGCGGGTACAATGAGCAGTTCTTC.

Concerning this clone itself: Other DNA variants within this sample encode the same CDR3. The chain combines TRBV20-1 with TRBJ2-5; D remains unclear. The ends were cut back, 6 bases at V and 4 bases at J, with 9 bases in the middle. CDR1 and CDR2 from the germline V gene are DFQATT and SNEGSKA (reference sequence). The length of the CDR3 is 11 residues. As DNA, the CDR3 is TGCAGTGCGACCAGAGGAGAGACCCAGTACTTC. It is translated as CSATRGETQYF.

The rearrangement uses TRBV19 and TRBJ2-7; 7 bases are shared with TRBD2. V dropped 6 bases and J dropped 1; count of bases not matched to a gene: 3. CDR1 LNHDA and CDR2 SQIVND come from the germline V gene (reference sequence). This CDR3 spans 13 amino acids. CDR3 region: CASSQLASYEQYF. CDR3 nucleotides: TGTGCCAGTAGCCAACTAGCGTCCTACGAGCAGTACTTC.

The gene calls are TRBV7-9 and TRBJ1-5, with D uncertain. CDR3 size: 12 residues. Per the germline V gene, CDR1 is SEHNR and CDR2 is FQNEAQ (reference sequence). Trimming removed 3 bases from V and 6 bases from J, with 6 bases in between. CDR3 in amino acids: CASSFFGQPQHF. CDR3 DNA sequence: TGTGCCAGCAGCTTCTTCGGTCAGCCCCAGCATTTT. The full variable domain, completed using reference TRBV7-9 and TRBJ1-5, is DTGVSQNPRHKITKRGQNVTFRCDPISEHNRLYWYRQTLGQGPEFLTYFQNEAQLEKSRLLSDRFSAERPKGSFSTLEIQRTEQGDSAMYLCASSFFGQPQHFGDGTRLSIL.

V gene TRBV6-5 combines with J gene TRBJ1-2, with a possible D match to TRBD1 (6 bases). The germline V and J ends were trimmed by 2 bases and 7 bases, with 11 bases remaining between them. Germline CDR1 reads MNHEY; CDR2 reads SVGAGI. The CDR3 has 13 residues. Written as DNA, the CDR3 is TGTGCCAGCAGTTACGTCAGGGGTACTGGCTACACCTTC. It is translated as CASSYVRGTGYTF.